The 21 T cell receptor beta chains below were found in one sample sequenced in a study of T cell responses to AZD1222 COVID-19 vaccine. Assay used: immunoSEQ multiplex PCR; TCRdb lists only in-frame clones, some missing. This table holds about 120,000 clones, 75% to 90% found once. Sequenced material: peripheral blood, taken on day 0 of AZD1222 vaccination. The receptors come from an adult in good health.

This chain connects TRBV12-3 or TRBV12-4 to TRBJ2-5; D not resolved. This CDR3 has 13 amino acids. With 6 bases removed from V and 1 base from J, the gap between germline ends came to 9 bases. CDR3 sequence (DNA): TGTGCCAGCAGGTCCAGGAGCCAAGAGACCCAGTACTTC. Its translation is CASRSRSQETQYF.

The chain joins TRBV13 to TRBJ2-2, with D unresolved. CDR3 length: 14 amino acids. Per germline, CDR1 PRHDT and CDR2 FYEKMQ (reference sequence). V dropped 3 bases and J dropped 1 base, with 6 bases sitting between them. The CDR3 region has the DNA TGTGCCAGCAGCTTTGGCAGGAACACCGGGGAGCTGTTTTTT. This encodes CASSFGRNTGELFF.

The CDR3 here is CASRPSAWTLDSGNTIYF. CDR3 sequence (DNA): TGTGCCAGCAGGCCTTCCGCCTGGACACTAGACTCTGGAAACACCATATATTTT. The chain recombines TRBV6-2 or TRBV6-3 with TRBJ1-3, with D possibly matching TRBD1 (5 bases). From germline, CDR1 is MNHEY and CDR2 SVGEGT. Trimming took 6 bases from V and 0 from J, leaving 21 bases between them. The CDR3 totals 18 residues.

CDR3 residues: CASSSDTPYQPQHF. The CDR3 bases are TGTGCCAGCAGCTCGGACACTCCCTATCAGCCCCAGCATTTT. This chain connects TRBV7-9 to TRBJ1-5, with D possibly TRBD1 on 5 matching bases. V was pared by 4 bases and J by 5 bases, with 12 bases between. Per germline, CDR1 SEHNR and CDR2 FQNEAQ (reference sequence). This CDR3 spans 14 amino acids.

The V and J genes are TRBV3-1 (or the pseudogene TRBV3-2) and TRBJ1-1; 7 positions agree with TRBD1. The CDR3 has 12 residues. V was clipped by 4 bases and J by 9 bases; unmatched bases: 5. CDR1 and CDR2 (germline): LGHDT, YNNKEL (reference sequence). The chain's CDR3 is CASSPGQVKAFF. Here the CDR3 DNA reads TGTGCCAGCAGCCCCGGACAGGTGAAAGCTTTCTTT.

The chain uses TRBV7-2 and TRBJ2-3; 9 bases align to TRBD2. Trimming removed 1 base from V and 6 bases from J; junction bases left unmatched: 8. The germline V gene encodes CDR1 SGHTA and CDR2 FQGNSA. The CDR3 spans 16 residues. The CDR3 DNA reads TGTGCCAGCAGCTTAGAATCGGCGGGAGGGGTGGATACGCAGTATTTT. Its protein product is CASSLESAGGVDTQYF.

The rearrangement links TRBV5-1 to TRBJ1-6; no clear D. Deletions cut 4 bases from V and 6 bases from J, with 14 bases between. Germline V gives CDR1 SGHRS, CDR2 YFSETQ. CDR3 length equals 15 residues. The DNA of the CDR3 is TGCGCCAGCAGCCCGTGGGAGAATCGTAATTCACCCCTCCACTTT. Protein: CASSPWENRNSPLHF.

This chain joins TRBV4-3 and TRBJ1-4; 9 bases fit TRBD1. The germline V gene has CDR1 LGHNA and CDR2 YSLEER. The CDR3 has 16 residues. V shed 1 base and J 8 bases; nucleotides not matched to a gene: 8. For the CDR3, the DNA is TGCGCCAGCAGCCAAGTACCGGGACAGGGAGTCGAAAAACTGTTTTTT. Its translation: CASSQVPGQGVEKLFF.

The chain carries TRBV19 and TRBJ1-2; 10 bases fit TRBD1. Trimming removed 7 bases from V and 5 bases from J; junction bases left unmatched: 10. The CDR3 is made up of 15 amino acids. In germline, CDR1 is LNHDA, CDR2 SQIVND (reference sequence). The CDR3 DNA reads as TGTGCCAGTACCATGGAGGGGACAGGGGTATATGGCTACACCTTC. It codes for CASTMEGTGVYGYTF.

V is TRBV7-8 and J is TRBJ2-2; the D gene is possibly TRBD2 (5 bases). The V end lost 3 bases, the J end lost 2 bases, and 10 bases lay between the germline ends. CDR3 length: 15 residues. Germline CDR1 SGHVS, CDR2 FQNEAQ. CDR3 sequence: CASSLRTGNTGELFF. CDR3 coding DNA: TGTGCCAGCAGCTTGAGGACGGGAAACACCGGGGAGCTGTTTTTT.

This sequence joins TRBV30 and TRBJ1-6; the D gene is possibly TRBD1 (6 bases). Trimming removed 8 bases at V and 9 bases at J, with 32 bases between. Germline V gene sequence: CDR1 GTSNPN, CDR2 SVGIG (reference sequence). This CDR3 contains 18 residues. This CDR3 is CAGGRGDFGSVIGSPLHF. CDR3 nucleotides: TGTGCCGGGGGGCGGGGGGACTTTGGATCAGTCATCGGTTCACCCCTCCACTTT.

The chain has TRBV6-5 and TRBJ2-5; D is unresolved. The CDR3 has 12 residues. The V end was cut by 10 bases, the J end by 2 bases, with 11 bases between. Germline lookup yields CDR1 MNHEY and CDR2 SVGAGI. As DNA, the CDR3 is TGTGCCACTCGGCCTGCTCAAGAGACCCAGTACTTC. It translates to CATRPAQETQYF.

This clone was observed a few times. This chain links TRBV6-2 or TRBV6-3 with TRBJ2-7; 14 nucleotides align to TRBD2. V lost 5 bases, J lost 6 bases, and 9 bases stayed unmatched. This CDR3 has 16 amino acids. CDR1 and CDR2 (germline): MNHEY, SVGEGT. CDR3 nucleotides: TGTGCCAGCAGTACTATGACTAGCGGGGGGGCCGGCGAGCAGTACTTC. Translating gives CASSTMTSGGAGEQYF.

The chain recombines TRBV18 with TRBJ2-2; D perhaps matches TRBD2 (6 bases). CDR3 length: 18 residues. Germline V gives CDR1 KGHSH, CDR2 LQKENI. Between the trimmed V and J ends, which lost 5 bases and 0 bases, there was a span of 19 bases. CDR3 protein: CASSKPQGLLANTGELFF. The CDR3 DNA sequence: TGTGCCAGCTCAAAACCCCAGGGACTGCTCGCGAACACCGGGGAGCTGTTTTTT.

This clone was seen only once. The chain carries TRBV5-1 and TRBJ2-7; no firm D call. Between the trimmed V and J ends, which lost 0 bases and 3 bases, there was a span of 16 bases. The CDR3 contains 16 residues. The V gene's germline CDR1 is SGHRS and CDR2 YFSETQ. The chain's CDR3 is CASSLAPGLNDYEQYF. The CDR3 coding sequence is TGCGCCAGCAGCTTGGCCCCAGGCCTTAACGACTACGAGCAGTACTTC.

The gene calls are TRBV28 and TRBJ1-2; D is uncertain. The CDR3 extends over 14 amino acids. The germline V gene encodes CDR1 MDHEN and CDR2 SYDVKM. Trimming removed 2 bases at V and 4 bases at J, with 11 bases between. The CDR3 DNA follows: TGTGCCAGCAGTTTAAAGGGCTTGGGCTATGGCTACACCTTC. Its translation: CASSLKGLGYGYTF.

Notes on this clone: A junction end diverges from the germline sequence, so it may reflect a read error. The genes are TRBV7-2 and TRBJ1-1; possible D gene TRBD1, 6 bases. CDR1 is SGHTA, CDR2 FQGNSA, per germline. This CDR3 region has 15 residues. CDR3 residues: CASRLVGGQNTEAFF. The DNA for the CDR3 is TGTGCCAGCAGGTTAGTGGGGGGACAGAACACTGAAGCTTTCTTT.

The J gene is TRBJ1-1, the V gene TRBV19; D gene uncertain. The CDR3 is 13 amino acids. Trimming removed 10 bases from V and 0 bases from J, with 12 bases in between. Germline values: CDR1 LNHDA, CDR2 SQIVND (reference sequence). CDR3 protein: CATASSLNTEAFF. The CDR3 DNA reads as TGTGCCACCGCCAGCAGCCTGAACACTGAAGCTTTCTTT.

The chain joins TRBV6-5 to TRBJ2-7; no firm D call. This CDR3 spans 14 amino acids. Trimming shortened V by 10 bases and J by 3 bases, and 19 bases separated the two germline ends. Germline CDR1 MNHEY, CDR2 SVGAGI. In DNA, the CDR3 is TGTGCCACAAATTTGGTCGTGGGGAACTACGAGCAGTACTTC. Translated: CATNLVVGNYEQYF.

In nucleotides, the CDR3 is TGTGCCAGCAGACCAGGGCCATTGGGCTCCTACGAGCAGTACTTC. Amino acid sequence: CASRPGPLGSYEQYF. The rearrangement uses TRBV6-6 and TRBJ2-7; tentatively, D is TRBD1 (5 bases). CDR1 and CDR2 (germline): MNHNY, SVGAGI (reference sequence). This CDR3 has 15 amino acids. The ends were cut back, 6 bases at V and 0 bases at J, with 15 bases in the middle.

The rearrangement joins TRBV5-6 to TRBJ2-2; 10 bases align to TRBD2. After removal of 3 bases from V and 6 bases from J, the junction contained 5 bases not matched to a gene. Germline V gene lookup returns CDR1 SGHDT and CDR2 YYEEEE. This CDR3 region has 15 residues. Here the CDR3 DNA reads TGTGCCAGCAGCTATCCTAGCGGGAGACCCGGGGAGCTGTTTTTT. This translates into CASSYPSGRPGELFF.